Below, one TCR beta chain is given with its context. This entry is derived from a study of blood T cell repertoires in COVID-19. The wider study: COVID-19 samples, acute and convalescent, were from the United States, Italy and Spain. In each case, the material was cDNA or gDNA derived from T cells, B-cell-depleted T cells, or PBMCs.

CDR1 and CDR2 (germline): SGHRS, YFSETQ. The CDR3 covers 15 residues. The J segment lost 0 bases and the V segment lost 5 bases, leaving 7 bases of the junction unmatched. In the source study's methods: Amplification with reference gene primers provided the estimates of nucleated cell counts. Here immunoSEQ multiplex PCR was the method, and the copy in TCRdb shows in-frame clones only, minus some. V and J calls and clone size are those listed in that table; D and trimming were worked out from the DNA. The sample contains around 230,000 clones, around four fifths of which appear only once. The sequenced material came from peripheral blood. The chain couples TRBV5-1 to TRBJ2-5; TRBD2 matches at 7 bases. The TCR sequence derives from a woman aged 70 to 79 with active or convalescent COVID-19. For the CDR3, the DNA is TGCGCCAGCAGAGTGTCCGGGACTAACCAAGAGACCCAGTACTTC. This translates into CASRVSGTNQETQYF.